What follows are 17 T cell receptor beta chains derived from one specimen sequenced in a study of immune cell composition in non-small cell lung cancer. Normal lung was taken at the farthest possible site, at least 3 cm from tumour. Profiled with immunoSEQ multiplex PCR; TCRdb holds only in-frame clones, not every one. The sample carries thousands of clones, around two thirds recorded once. Sequenced input: non-adjacent lung tissue. The receptors were gathered from a human donor with non-small cell lung cancer.

The chain couples TRBV6-5 to TRBJ1-5; 7 bases agree with TRBD1. CDR1 is MNHEY and CDR2 is SVGAGI in the germline V gene. Trimming cost V 0 bases and J 5 bases; bases outside gene matches: 1. The CDR3 contains 14 residues. The CDR3 loop is CASSYSQGDQPQHF. The DNA of the CDR3 is TGTGCCAGCAGTTACTCGCAGGGGGATCAGCCCCAGCATTTT.

Only one count was recorded for this clone. The V call is TRBV10-3, the J call TRBJ2-1; the match to TRBD2 covers 9 bases. Trimming took 8 bases from V and 3 from J; bases not matched to a gene: 11. The length of the CDR3 is 16 residues. Germline assignment: CDR1 ENHRY and CDR2 SYGVKD. The CDR3 protein is CAISSRGGRVYNEQFF. The CDR3 nucleotides are TGTGCCATCTCCAGTCGTGGCGGGAGGGTCTACAATGAGCAGTTCTTC.

The rearrangement joins TRBV7-2 to TRBJ2-3; 14 bases match TRBD2. The CDR3 runs to 16 residues. The V segment lost 5 bases and the J segment 6 bases; nucleotides outside the gene matches: 7. Looked up from germline, CDR1 is SGHTA and CDR2 is FQGNSA. The CDR3 DNA follows: TGTGCCAGCAGCCGGGGACTAGCGGGAGTGAGGGATACGCAGTATTTT. This gives the protein CASSRGLAGVRDTQYF.

CDR3 DNA sequence: TGTGCCAGCTCACCCGGCTACGAGCAGTACTTC. Residues: CASSPGYEQYF. V and J are TRBV18 and TRBJ2-7; D not resolved. Trimming removed 3 bases at V and 3 bases at J, with 3 bases between. Looked up from germline, CDR1 is KGHSH and CDR2 is LQKENI. The length of the CDR3 is 11 residues.

This clone was seen only once. The chain combines TRBV5-1 with TRBJ2-1; 12 bases align to TRBD2. The V gene end was trimmed by 0 bases and the J gene end by 4 bases; junction bases not matched to a gene: 8. Germline-derived CDR1 and CDR2 are SGHRS and YFSETQ. The CDR3 runs 18 residues. The CDR3: CASSLGIGLAGRYNEQFF. In DNA form, the CDR3 reads TGCGCCAGCAGCTTGGGGATAGGACTAGCGGGGAGGTACAATGAGCAGTTCTTC.

This chain joins TRBV29-1 and TRBJ1-2; no clear D. CDR1 SQVTM and CDR2 ANQGSEA come from the germline V gene. V shed 4 bases and J shed 8 bases, with 14 bases lying between them. CDR3 length equals 12 residues. The CDR3 sequence: CSVVAFFGGYTF. The CDR3 nucleotides read TGCAGCGTTGTTGCTTTCTTCGGGGGCTACACCTTC.

The rearrangement joins TRBV5-1 to TRBJ2-5, with D perhaps matching TRBD2 (6 bases). CDR3 length equals 17 residues. Trimming cost V 0 bases and J 5 bases, with 20 bases left between them. Germline V gene data show CDR1 as SGHRS and CDR2 as YFSETQ. The CDR3 DNA reads as TGCGCCAGCAGCTTGGGGGTAGGACTACCCTCCGGGGAGACCCAGTACTTC. It yields the protein CASSLGVGLPSGETQYF.

The CDR3 region has the DNA TGTGCCATCAGTGGAGGGACACTCACCGGGGAGCTGTTTTTT. Translation gives CAISGGTLTGELFF. The chain links TRBV10-3 to TRBJ2-2, with D tentatively TRBD1 (6 bases). The CDR3 has 14 amino acids. CDR1 ENHRY and CDR2 SYGVKD come from the germline V gene. V lost 4 bases, J lost 4 bases, and 10 bases lay in between.

This clone was seen a handful of times. This chain joins TRBV6-5 and TRBJ2-7, with D possibly being TRBD1 (5 bases). Germline-derived CDR1 and CDR2 are MNHEY and SVGAGI. The CDR3 totals 13 residues. The ends were cut back, 5 bases at V and 3 bases at J, with 11 bases in the middle. The CDR3 sequence is CASSQGRDYEQYF. The DNA for the CDR3 is TGTGCCAGCAGTCAAGGCAGGGACTACGAGCAGTACTTC.

V and J are TRBV19 and TRBJ2-5; TRBD1 agrees at 7 bases. J lost 2 bases, V lost 4 bases, and 4 bases had no gene match. CDR3 length equals 14 residues. The germline gives CDR1 LNHDA, CDR2 SQIVND (reference sequence). CDR3 in DNA: TGTGCCAGTAGTACGACAGGGACGCAAGAGACCCAGTACTTC. Its protein product is CASSTTGTQETQYF.

The chain joins TRBV7-6 to TRBJ1-1, with 7 bases matching TRBD1. In germline, CDR1 is SGHVS, CDR2 FNYEAQ. The CDR3 extends over 16 amino acids. With V trimmed by 2 bases and J by 4 bases, 10 bases remained unmatched. CDR3 amino acids: CASSLIFSTGSTEAFF. The DNA of the CDR3 is TGTGCCAGCAGCTTAATCTTCTCGACAGGGAGCACTGAAGCTTTCTTT.

In its sample, this clone was seen a few times. V gene TRBV19 combines with J gene TRBJ2-7, with TRBD2 identical over 12 bases. The CDR3 loop spans 14 amino acids. Germline V CDR1 and CDR2: LNHDA, SQIVND (reference sequence). J lost 5 bases, V lost 7 bases, and 6 bases had no gene match. CDR3 protein: CASTVTSGSDEQYF. DNA of the CDR3: TGTGCCAGTACCGTGACTAGCGGGAGTGACGAGCAGTACTTC.

CDR3 sequence: CASSSPLGDNFSYEQYF. The CDR3 DNA reads as TGTGCCAGCAGCTCGCCCTTGGGGGACAACTTCTCCTACGAGCAGTACTTC. This chain uses TRBV7-2 with TRBJ2-7, with D perhaps TRBD1 (6 bases). Trimming pared 4 bases from V and 0 bases from J, leaving 19 bases between. The CDR3 contains 17 residues. CDR1 is SGHTA, CDR2 FQGNSA, per germline.

This chain links TRBV6-5 with TRBJ1-3; the D gene is possibly TRBD1 (6 bases). Germline V gene lookup returns CDR1 MNHEY and CDR2 SVGAGI. The CDR3 is 15 amino acids. V was clipped by 0 bases and J by 4 bases, with 10 bases between them. The CDR3 protein is CASSYSSGAGNTIYF. For the CDR3, the DNA is TGTGCCAGCAGTTACTCCTCAGGGGCGGGAAACACCATATATTTT.

As regards this clone: Germline and junction disagree at one end, which may indicate a read error. The chain couples TRBV5-3 to TRBJ1-5; possible D gene TRBD1, 5 bases. TRBV5-3 is sorted into the ORF group, with uncertain function. The CDR3 spans 13 residues. Here the CDR3 reads CASSLYGAQPQHF. The CDR3 DNA sequence: TGTGCCAGCAGCTTGTATGGGGCTCAGCCCCAGCATTTT.

V usage is TRBV15 and J usage is TRBJ2-1; TRBD1 aligns across 7 bases. The CDR3 length is 15 residues. V lost 2 bases to trimming and J lost 3 bases; unmatched junction nucleotides: 4. Germline V gene sequence: CDR1 LNHNV, CDR2 YYDKDF (reference sequence). CDR3 loop: CATSRTRTGYNEQFF. The CDR3 DNA is TGTGCCACCAGCAGAACTCGGACAGGCTACAATGAGCAGTTCTTC.

This chain links TRBV5-1 with TRBJ2-7; D possibly corresponds to TRBD1 (6 bases). The CDR3 spans 14 residues. Trimming cost V 0 bases and J 2 bases, with 9 bases left between them. Germline CDR1 and CDR2: SGHRS and YFSETQ. CDR3 in amino acids: CASSLGDKTYEQYF. CDR3 bases: TGCGCCAGCAGCTTGGGGGACAAAACCTACGAGCAGTACTTC.